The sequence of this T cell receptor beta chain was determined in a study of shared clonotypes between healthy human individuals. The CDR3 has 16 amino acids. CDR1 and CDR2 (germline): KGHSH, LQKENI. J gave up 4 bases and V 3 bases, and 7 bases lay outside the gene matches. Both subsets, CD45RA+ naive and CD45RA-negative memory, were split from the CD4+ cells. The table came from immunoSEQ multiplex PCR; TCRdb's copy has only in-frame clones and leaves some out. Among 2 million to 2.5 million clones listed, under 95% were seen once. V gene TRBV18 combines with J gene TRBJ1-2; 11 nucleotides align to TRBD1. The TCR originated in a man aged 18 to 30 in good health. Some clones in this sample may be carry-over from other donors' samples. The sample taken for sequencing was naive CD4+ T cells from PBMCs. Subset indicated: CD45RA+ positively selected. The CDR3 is CASSPSGTGGPYGYTF. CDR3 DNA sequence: TGTGCCAGCTCACCTTCCGGGACAGGGGGTCCCTATGGCTACACCTTC.